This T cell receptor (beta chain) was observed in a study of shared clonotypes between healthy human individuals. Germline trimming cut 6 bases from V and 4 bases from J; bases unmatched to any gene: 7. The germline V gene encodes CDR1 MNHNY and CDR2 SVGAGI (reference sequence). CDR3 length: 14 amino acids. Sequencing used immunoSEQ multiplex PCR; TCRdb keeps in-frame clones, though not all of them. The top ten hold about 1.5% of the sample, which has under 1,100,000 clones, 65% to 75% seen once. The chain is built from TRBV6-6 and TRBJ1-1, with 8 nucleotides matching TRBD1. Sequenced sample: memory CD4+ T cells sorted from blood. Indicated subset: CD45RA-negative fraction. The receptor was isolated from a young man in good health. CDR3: CASRNRGGITEAFF. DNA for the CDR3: TGTGCCAGCAGGAACAGGGGGGGGATCACTGAAGCTTTCTTT.